One sample yielded the 2 T cell receptor beta chains listed below, sequenced in a study of human T cells and chemical hapten exposure. TCRdb fed the 5' RACE reads into MiXCR, producing one record per CDR3 protein. This table has about 81,000 distinct CDR3 sequences, more than 7% appearing once. The template was total RNA from unfractionated whole blood. The source is a male donor in good health.

This clonotype was picked up a small number of times. The rearrangement links TRBV29-1 to TRBJ1-1; maybe TRBD1 (6 bases). This CDR3 region has 15 residues. The V gene lost 6 bases and the J gene lost 7 bases, with 24 bases spanning the gap. Germline CDR1 is SQVTM and CDR2 is ANQGSEA. The CDR3 DNA is TGCAGCGTCCGGGGTCTCCGGGGGCAGGATAATGAAGCTTTCTTT. Amino acid sequence: CSVRGLRGQDNEAFF.

This clonotype showed up just a few times. V is TRBV5-1 and J is TRBJ1-5; D call uncertain. V was cut by 0 bases and J by 6 bases, with 4 bases left in between. The CDR3 length is 12 residues. Germline V CDR1 and CDR2: SGHRS, YFSETQ. The CDR3 region is CASSLDGQPQHF. The CDR3 DNA sequence: TGCGCCAGCAGCTTGGACGGTCAGCCCCAGCATTTT.